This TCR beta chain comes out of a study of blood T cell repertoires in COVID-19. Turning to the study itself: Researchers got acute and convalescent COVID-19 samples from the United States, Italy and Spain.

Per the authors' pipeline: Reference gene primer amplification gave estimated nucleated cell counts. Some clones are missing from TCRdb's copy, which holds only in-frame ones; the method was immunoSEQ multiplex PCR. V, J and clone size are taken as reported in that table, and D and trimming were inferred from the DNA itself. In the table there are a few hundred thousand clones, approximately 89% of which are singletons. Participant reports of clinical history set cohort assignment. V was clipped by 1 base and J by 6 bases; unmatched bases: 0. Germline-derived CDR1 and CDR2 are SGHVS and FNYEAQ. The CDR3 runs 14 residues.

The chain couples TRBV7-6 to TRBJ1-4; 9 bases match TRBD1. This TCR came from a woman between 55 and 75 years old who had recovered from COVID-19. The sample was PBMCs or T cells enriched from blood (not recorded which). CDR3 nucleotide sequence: TGTGCCAGCAGCTTAGGGACAGGGGATGAAAAACTGTTTTTT. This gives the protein CASSLGTGDEKLFF. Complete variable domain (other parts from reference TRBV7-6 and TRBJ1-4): GAGVSQSPRYKVTKRGQDVALRCDPISGHVSLYWYRQALGQGPEFLTYFNYEAQQDKSGLPNDRFSAERPEGSISTLTIQRTEQRDSAMYRCASSLGTGDEKLFFGSGTQLSVL.